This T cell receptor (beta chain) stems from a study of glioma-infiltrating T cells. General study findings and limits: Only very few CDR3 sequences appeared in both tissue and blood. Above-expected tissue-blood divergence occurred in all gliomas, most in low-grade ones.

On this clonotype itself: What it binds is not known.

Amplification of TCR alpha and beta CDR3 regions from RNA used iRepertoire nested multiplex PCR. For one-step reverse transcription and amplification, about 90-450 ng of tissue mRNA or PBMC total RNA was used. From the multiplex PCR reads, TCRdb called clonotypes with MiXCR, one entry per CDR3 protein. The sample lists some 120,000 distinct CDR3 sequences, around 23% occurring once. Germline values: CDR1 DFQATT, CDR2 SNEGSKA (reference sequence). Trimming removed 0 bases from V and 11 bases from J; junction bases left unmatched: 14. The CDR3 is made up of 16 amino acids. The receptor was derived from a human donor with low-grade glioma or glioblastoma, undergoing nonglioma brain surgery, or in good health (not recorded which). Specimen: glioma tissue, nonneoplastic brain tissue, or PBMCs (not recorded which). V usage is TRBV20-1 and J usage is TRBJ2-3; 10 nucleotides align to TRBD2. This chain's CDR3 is CSARDSASGSLNEQYF. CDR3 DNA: TGCAGTGCTAGAGATAGCGCTAGCGGGAGTTTGAATGAGCAGTATTTT.